This entry features one T cell receptor beta chain sequence. The antigen remains unidentified. This sample is drawn from a study of beta chain features in type 1 diabetes. Overall study findings and caveats: Significant though moderate, a shortening of TCRB CDR3s appeared in all four CD4+ subsets of Type 1 diabetes patients.

cDNA synthesis used the whole RNA isolate, giving expressed TCRB sequences. The table came from immunoSEQ multiplex PCR; TCRdb's copy has only in-frame clones and leaves some out. Of more than 300,000 clones listed, around 12% are singletons. Sequencing was performed on naive CD4+ T cells from blood. This sequence was found in a woman aged 18-29 years with type 1 diabetes.

Here the CDR3 DNA reads TGTGCCTGGAGACATTCGGGGACCGGGGAGCTGTTTTTT. It encodes CAWRHSGTGELFF. The chain links TRBV30 to TRBJ2-2; weak D call: TRBD2 (5 bases). V was shortened by 3 bases and J by 5 bases, with 10 bases between the two germline ends. CDR1 is GTSNPN, CDR2 SVGIG, per germline (reference sequence). This CDR3 is 13 amino acids long.